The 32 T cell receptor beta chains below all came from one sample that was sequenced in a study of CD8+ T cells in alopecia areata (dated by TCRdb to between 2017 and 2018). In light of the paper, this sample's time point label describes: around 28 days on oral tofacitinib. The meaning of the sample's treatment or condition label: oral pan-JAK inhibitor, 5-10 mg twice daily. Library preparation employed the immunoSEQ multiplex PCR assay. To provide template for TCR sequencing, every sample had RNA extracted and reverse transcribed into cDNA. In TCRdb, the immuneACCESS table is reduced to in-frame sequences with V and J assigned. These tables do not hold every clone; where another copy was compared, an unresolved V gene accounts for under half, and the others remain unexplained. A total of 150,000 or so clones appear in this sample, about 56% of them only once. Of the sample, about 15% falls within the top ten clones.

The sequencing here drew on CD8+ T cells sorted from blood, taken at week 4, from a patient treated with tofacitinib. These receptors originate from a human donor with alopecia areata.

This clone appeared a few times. This CDR3 reads CASSSLGPSVGGQYF. CDR3 DNA: TGTGCCAGCAGTTCCCTTGGGCCCTCCGTCGGGGGCCAGTACTTC. The chain recombines TRBV6-5 with TRBJ2-5; the D gene is possibly TRBD2 (6 bases). Per germline, CDR1 MNHEY and CDR2 SVGAGI. Trimming took 4 bases from V and 10 from J, leaving 22 bases between them. CDR3 length equals 15 residues.

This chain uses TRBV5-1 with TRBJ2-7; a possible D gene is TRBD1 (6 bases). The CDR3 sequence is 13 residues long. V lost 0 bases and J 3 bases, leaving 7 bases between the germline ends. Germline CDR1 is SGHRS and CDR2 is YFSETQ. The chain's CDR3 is CASSLGQDYEQYF. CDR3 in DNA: TGCGCCAGCAGCTTGGGACAGGACTACGAGCAGTACTTC.

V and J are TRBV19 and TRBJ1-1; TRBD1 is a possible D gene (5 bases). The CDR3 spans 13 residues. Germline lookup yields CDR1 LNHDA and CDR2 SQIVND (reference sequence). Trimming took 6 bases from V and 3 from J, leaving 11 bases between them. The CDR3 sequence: CASSPHRYTEAFF. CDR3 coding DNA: TGTGCCAGTAGCCCTCACAGGTACACTGAAGCTTTCTTT.

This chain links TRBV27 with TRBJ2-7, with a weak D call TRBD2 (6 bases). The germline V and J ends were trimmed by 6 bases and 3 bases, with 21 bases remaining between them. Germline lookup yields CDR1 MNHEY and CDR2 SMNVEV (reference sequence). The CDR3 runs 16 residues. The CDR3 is CASSHSGWGDLYEQYF. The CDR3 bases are TGTGCCAGCAGCCATTCGGGGTGGGGGGACCTCTACGAGCAGTACTTC.

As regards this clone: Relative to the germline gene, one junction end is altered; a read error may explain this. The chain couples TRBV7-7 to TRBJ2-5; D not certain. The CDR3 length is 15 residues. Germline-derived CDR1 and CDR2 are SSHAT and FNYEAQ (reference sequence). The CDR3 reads CASSLGPGFQETQYF. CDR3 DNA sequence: TGTGCTAGCAGCTTAGGTCCCGGATTTCAAGAGACCCAGTACTTC.

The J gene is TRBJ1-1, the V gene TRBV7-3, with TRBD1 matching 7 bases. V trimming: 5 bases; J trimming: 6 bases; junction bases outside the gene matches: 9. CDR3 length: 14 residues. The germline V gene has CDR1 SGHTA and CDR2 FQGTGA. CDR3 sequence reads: CASSMSTGLSEAFF. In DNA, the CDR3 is TGTGCCAGCAGCATGTCGACAGGGCTCTCTGAAGCTTTCTTT. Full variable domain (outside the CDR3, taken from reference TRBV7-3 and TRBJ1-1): GAGVSQTPSNKVTEKGKYVELRCDPISGHTALYWYRQSLGQGPEFLIYFQGTGAADDSGLPNDRFFAVRPEGSVSTLKIQRTERGDSAVYLCASSMSTGLSEAFFGQGTRLTVV.

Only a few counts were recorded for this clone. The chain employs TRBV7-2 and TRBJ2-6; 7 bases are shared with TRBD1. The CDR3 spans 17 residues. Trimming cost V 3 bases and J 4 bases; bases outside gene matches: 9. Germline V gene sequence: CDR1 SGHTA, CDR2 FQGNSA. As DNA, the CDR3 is TGTGCCAGCAGCTTCCGGGACAGCCCTCTCGGGGCCAACGTCCTGACTTTC. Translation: CASSFRDSPLGANVLTF.

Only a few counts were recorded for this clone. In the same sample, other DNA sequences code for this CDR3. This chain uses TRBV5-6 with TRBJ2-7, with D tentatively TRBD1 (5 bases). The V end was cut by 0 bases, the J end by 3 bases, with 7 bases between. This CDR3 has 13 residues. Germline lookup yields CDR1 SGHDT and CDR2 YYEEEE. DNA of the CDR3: TGTGCCAGCAGCTTGGGACAGAGCTACGAGCAGTACTTC. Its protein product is CASSLGQSYEQYF.

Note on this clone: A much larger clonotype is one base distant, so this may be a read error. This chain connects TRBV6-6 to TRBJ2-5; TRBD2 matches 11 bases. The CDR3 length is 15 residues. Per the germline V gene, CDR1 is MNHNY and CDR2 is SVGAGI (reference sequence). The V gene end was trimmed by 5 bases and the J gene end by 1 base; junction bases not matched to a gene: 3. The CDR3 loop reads CASSDLAGGQETQYF. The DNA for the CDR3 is TGTGCCAGCAGTGACCTAGCGGGGGGCCAAGAGACCCAGTACTTC.

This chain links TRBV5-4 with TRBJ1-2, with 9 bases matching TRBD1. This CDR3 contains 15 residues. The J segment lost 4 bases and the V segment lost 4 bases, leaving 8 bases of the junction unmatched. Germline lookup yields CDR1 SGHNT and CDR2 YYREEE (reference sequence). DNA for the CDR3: TGTGCCAGCAGCCCGGACAGGGGATCGAGCTATGGCTACACCTTC. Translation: CASSPDRGSSYGYTF.

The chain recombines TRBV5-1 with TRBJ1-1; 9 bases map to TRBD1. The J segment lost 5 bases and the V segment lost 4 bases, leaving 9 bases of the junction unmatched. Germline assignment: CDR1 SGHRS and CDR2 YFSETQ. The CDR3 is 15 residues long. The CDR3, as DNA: TGCGCCAGCAGCCAGTACAGGGGGCAAAAAACTGAAGCTTTCTTT. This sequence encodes CASSQYRGQKTEAFF.

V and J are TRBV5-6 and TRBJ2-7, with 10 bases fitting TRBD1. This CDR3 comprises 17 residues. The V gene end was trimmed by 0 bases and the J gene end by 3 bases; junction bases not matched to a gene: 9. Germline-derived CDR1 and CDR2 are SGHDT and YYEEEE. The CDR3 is CASSLGTGQGTVYEQYF. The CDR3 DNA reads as TGTGCCAGCAGCTTGGGTACGGGACAGGGGACCGTCTACGAGCAGTACTTC.

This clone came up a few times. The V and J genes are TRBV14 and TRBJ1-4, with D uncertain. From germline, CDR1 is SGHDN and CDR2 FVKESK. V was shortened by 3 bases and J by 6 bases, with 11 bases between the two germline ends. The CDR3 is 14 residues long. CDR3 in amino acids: CASSQDPGDEKLFF. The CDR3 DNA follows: TGTGCCAGCAGCCAGGACCCTGGGGATGAAAAACTGTTTTTT.

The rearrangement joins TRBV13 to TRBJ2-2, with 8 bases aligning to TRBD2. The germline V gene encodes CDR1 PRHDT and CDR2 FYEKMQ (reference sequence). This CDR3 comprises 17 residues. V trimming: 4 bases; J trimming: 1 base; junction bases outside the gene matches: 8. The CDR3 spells CASSSAGSGENTGELFF. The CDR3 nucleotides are TGTGCCAGCAGCTCCGCCGGTAGCGGGGAGAACACCGGGGAGCTGTTTTTT.

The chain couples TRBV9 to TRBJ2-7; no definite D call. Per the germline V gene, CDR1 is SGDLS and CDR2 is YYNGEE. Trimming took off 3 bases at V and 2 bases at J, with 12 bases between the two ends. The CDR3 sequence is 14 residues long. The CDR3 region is CASSESGMTYEQYF. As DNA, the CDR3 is TGTGCCAGCAGCGAAAGTGGCATGACCTACGAGCAGTACTTC.

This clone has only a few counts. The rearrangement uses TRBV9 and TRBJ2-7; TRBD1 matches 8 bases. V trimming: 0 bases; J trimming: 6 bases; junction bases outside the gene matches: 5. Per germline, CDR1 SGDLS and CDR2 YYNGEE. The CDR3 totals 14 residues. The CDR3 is CASSVETGASEQYF. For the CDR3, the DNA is TGTGCCAGCAGCGTAGAGACAGGGGCAAGCGAGCAGTACTTC.

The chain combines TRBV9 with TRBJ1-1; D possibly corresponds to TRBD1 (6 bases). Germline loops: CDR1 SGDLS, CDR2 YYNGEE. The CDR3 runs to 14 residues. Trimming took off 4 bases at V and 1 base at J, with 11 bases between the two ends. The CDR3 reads CASSRMGANTEAFF. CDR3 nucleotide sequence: TGTGCCAGCAGCCGAATGGGGGCGAACACTGAAGCTTTCTTT.

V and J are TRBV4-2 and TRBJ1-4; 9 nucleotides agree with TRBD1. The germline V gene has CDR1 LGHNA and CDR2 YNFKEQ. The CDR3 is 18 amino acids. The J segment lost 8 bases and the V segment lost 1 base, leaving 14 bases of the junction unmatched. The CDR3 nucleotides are TGTGCCAGCAGCCAAGGACCGGGACAGGGCCTCATTGAGGAAAAACTGTTTTTT. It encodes CASSQGPGQGLIEEKLFF.

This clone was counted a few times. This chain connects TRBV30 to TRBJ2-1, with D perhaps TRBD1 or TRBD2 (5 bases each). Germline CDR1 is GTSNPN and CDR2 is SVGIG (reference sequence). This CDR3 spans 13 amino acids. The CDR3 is CACIEGTPNEQFF. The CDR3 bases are TGTGCGTGTATCGAGGGGACCCCCAATGAGCAGTTCTTC.

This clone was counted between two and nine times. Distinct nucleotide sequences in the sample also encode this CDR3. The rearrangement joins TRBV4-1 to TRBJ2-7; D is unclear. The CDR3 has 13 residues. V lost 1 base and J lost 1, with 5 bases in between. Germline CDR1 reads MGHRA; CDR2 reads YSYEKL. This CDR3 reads CASSQVGSYEQYF. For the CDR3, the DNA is TGCGCCAGCAGCCAAGTGGGATCCTACGAGCAGTACTTC.

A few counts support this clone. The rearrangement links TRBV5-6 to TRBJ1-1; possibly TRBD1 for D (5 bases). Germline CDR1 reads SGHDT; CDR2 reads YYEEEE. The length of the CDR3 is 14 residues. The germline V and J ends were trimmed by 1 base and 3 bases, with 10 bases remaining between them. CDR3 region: CASSLRPGHTEAFF. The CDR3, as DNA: TGTGCCAGCAGCTTGCGTCCGGGGCACACTGAAGCTTTCTTT.

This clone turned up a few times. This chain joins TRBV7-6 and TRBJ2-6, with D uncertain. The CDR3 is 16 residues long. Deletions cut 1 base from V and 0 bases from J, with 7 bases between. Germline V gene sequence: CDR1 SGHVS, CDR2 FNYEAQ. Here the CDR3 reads CASSLDRSSGANVLTF. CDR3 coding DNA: TGTGCCAGCAGCTTAGACAGAAGCTCTGGGGCCAACGTCCTGACTTTC.

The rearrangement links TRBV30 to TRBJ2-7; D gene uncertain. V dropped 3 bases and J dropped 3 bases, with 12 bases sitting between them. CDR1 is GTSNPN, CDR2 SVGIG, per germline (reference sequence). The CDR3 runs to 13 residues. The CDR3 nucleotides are TGTGCCTGGAGATTGCGTTCGGGCTACGAGCAGTACTTC. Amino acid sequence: CAWRLRSGYEQYF.

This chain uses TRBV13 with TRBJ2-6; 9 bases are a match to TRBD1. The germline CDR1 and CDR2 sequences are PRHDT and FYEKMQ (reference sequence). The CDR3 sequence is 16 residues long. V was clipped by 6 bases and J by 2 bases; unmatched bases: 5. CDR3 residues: CASRTTGGAGANVLTF. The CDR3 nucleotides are TGTGCCAGCAGAACTACAGGGGGCGCTGGGGCCAACGTCCTGACTTTC.

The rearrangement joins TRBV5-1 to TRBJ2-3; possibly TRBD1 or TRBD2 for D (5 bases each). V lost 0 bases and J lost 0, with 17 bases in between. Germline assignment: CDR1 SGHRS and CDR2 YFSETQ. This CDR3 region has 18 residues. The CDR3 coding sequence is TGCGCCAGCAGCTTGGCCTACGCAGGGAGCCCTAGCACAGATACGCAGTATTTT. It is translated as CASSLAYAGSPSTDTQYF.

The CDR3, as DNA: TGTGCCAGCACGGGAAATTTCGCCGGGGAGCTGTTTTTT. Protein product: CASTGNFAGELFF. This chain uses TRBV6-6 with TRBJ2-2; D is perhaps TRBD2 (5 bases). There are 13 residues in the CDR3. The V gene's germline CDR1 is MNHNY and CDR2 SVGAGI (reference sequence). The V and J ends lost 7 bases and 6 bases respectively, with 12 bases between them.

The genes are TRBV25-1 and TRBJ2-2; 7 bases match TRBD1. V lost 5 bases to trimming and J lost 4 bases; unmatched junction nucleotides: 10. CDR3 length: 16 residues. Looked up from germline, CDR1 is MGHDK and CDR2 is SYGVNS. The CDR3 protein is CASSLETGSFTGELFF. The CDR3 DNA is TGTGCCAGCAGTTTAGAGACAGGGAGTTTCACCGGGGAGCTGTTTTTT.

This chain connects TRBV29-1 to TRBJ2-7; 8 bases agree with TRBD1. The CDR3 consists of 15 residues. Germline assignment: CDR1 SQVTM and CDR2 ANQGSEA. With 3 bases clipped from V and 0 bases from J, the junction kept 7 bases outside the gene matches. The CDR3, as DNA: TGCAGCGTTGATTGGTGGACAGGGTTCTCCTACGAGCAGTACTTC. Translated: CSVDWWTGFSYEQYF.

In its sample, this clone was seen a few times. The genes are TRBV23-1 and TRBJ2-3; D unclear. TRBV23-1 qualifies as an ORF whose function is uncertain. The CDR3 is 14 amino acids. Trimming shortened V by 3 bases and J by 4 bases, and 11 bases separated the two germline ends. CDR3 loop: CASSHPRQADTQYF. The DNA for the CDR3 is TGCGCCAGCAGTCACCCGAGACAAGCAGATACGCAGTATTTT.

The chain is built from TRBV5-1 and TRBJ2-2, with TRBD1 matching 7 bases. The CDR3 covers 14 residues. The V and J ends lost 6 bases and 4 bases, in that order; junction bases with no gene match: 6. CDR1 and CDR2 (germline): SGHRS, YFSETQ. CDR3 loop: CASTEGARTGELFF. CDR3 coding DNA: TGCGCCAGCACCGAGGGGGCGCGCACCGGGGAGCTGTTTTTT.

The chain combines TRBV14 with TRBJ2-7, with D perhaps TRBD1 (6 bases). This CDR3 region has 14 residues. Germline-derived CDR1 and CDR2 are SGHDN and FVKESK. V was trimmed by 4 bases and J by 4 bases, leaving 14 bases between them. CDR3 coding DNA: TGTGCCAGCAGCCCGGCGGCAGGGGTATACGAGCAGTACTTC. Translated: CASSPAAGVYEQYF.

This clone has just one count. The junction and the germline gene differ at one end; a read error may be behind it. In DNA, the CDR3 is TGTGCCAGCAGCCCCCCCGCGGGATCTGAAGCTTTCTTT. It specifies CASSPPAGSEAFF. J is TRBJ1-1 and V is TRBV4-1; D gene ambiguous. Per germline, CDR1 MGHRA and CDR2 YSYEKL. This CDR3 comprises 13 residues.